Below are 17 T cell receptor beta chains sequenced from a single sample in a study of blood T cell repertoires in COVID-19. Produced via immunoSEQ multiplex PCR; TCRdb's table is partial and in-frame only. Of about 85,000 clones listed, roughly four fifths were seen once; the top ten hold 6.3%. Sequencing was carried out using peripheral blood. The receptors shown here come from a man aged 55 to 70 with acute or convalescent COVID-19.

J is TRBJ2-7 and V is TRBV3-1 (or the pseudogene TRBV3-2); 11 bases agree with TRBD1. Germline V gene sequence: CDR1 LGHDT, CDR2 YNNKEL (reference sequence). The V segment lost 3 bases and the J segment 4 bases; nucleotides outside the gene matches: 2. The CDR3 is made up of 14 amino acids. CDR3 amino acids: CASSHRDRGYEQYF. The CDR3 DNA reads as TGTGCCAGCAGCCACCGGGACAGGGGGTACGAGCAGTACTTC.

On this clone: This sample includes further DNA sequences coding for the same CDR3. This sequence joins TRBV10-3 and TRBJ1-2; 9 bases map to TRBD1. In germline, CDR1 is ENHRY, CDR2 SYGVKD. This CDR3 contains 13 residues. The V gene end was trimmed by 6 bases and the J gene end by 8 bases; junction bases not matched to a gene: 7. CDR3: CAISPGQGNGYTF. DNA for the CDR3: TGTGCCATCAGCCCCGGACAGGGGAACGGCTACACCTTC.

CDR3: CASSGGLPSTDTQYF. As DNA, the CDR3 is TGTGCCAGCAGCGGGGGACTGCCTAGCACAGATACGCAGTATTTT. V is TRBV11-2 and J is TRBJ2-3; possible D gene TRBD2, 6 bases. This CDR3 contains 15 residues. CDR1 and CDR2 from the germline V gene are SGHAT and FQNNGV. Trimming removed 5 bases at V and 0 bases at J, with 12 bases between.

The rearrangement links TRBV6-5 to TRBJ1-2; D perhaps matches TRBD1 (5 bases). Trimming removed 2 bases from V and 8 bases from J, with 15 bases in between. Germline V gives CDR1 MNHEY, CDR2 SVGAGI. The CDR3 extends over 14 amino acids. In nucleotides, the CDR3 is TGTGCCAGCAGTTACACAAAAGGGGTCCGGGGCTACACCTTC. Translation: CASSYTKGVRGYTF.

This clone has only one observation. The chain has TRBV7-8 and TRBJ2-1; tentative D call: TRBD1 (6 bases). The V gene's germline CDR1 is SGHVS and CDR2 FQNEAQ. Trimming took off 2 bases at V and 0 bases at J, with 8 bases between the two ends. The CDR3 loop spans 15 amino acids. The chain's CDR3 is CASSLQGISYNEQFF. As DNA, the CDR3 is TGTGCCAGCAGCTTACAGGGGATCTCCTACAATGAGCAGTTCTTC. The variable domain in full, with the rest retrieved from reference TRBV7-8 and TRBJ2-1, is GAGVSQSPRYKVAKRGQDVALRCDPISGHVSLFWYQQALGQGPEFLTYFQNEAQLDKSGLPSDRFFAERPEGSVSTLKIQRTQQEDSAVYLCASSLQGISYNEQFFGPGTRLTVL.

The rearrangement links TRBV10-1 to TRBJ2-2; perhaps TRBD1 as D (6 bases). V was cut by 4 bases and J by 7 bases, with 13 bases left in between. The CDR3 sequence is 14 residues long. The germline gives CDR1 WNHNN, CDR2 SYGVQD (reference sequence). The CDR3 spells CASSVVGASGELFF. The DNA of the CDR3 is TGCGCCAGCAGTGTAGTGGGGGCAAGCGGGGAGCTGTTTTTT.

The chain recombines TRBV27 with TRBJ1-5; no reliable D call. The CDR3 sequence is 13 residues long. V was pared by 2 bases and J by 5 bases, with 7 bases between. The germline gives CDR1 MNHEY, CDR2 SMNVEV (reference sequence). The CDR3 DNA follows: TGTGCCAGCAGTTTAAGCCGAGATCAGCCCCAGCATTTT. Translation: CASSLSRDQPQHF.

V and J are TRBV27 and TRBJ1-5; no clear D gene. The germline CDR1 and CDR2 sequences are MNHEY and SMNVEV (reference sequence). V gave up 3 bases and J gave up 0 bases, with 6 bases separating them. The CDR3 is made up of 14 amino acids. DNA for the CDR3: TGTGCCAGCAGTTTTGAGAATAGCAATCAGCCCCAGCATTTT. It yields the protein CASSFENSNQPQHF.

The V call is TRBV5-1, the J call TRBJ2-5; TRBD2 agrees at 13 bases. The ends lost 0 bases at V and 5 bases at J; junction bases unmatched: 4. The CDR3 spans 16 residues. Germline assignment: CDR1 SGHRS and CDR2 YFSETQ. The CDR3 bases are TGCGCCAGCAGCTTGGGGACTAGCGGGGGAGGTGAGACCCAGTACTTC. Translating it yields CASSLGTSGGGETQYF.

The chain has TRBV19 and TRBJ1-5; D is perhaps TRBD1 (5 bases). This CDR3 region has 17 residues. Trimming cost V 6 bases and J 1 base, with 19 bases left between them. Germline CDR1 and CDR2: LNHDA and SQIVND (reference sequence). This chain's CDR3 is CASRSQGQALSNQPQHF. The CDR3 DNA follows: TGTGCCAGTAGATCCCAGGGCCAGGCCCTAAGCAATCAGCCCCAGCATTTT.

The CDR3 is CAIRDSRGGTEAFF. The CDR3 region has the DNA TGTGCCATCCGGGACTCTCGGGGCGGCACTGAAGCTTTCTTT. The rearrangement uses TRBV10-3 and TRBJ1-1, with D maybe TRBD1 (5 bases). The length of the CDR3 is 14 residues. From germline, CDR1 is ENHRY and CDR2 SYGVKD. The ends were cut back, 8 bases at V and 4 bases at J, with 17 bases in the middle.

The J gene is TRBJ2-1, the V gene TRBV10-3, with 10 bases aligning to TRBD1. After removal of 0 bases from V and 7 bases from J, the junction contained 12 bases not matched to a gene. The CDR3 runs to 18 residues. CDR1 ENHRY and CDR2 SYGVKD come from the germline V gene. The CDR3, as DNA: TGTGCCATCAGTGAGTCAATGGTAGTGACAGGGGGCTTGAATGAGCAGTTCTTC. Residues: CAISESMVVTGGLNEQFF.

The rearrangement joins TRBV30 to TRBJ1-2; D gene uncertain. The CDR3 is 13 residues long. The ends were cut back, 0 bases at V and 8 bases at J, with 13 bases in the middle. Per the germline V gene, CDR1 is GTSNPN and CDR2 is SVGIG (reference sequence). For the CDR3, the DNA is TGTGCCTGGAGTGTACAGAGGGAGTTCGGCTACACCTTC. Its protein product is CAWSVQREFGYTF. Based on the CDR3 plus reference TRBV30 and TRBJ1-2, the full variable domain is SQTIHQWPATLVQPVGSPLSLECTVEGTSNPNLYWYRQAAGRGLQLLFYSVGIGQISSEVPQNLSASRPQDRQFILSSKKLLLSDSGFYLCAWSVQREFGYTFGSGTRLTVV.

The genes are TRBV19 and TRBJ2-1; 7 bases agree with TRBD1. CDR3 length equals 14 residues. After removal of 2 bases from V and 3 bases from J, the junction contained 1 base not matched to a gene. Germline lookup yields CDR1 LNHDA and CDR2 SQIVND (reference sequence). The CDR3 reads CASSINRGYNEQFF. In nucleotides, the CDR3 is TGTGCCAGTAGTATAAACAGGGGCTACAATGAGCAGTTCTTC.

The genes are TRBV14 and TRBJ1-2, with D hard to call. Trimming took 4 bases from V and 5 from J, leaving 14 bases between them. Germline V gene data show CDR1 as SGHDN and CDR2 as FVKESK. CDR3 length: 14 residues. CDR3 bases: TGTGCCAGCAGCCCTATGGCGGAGAAGTATGGCTACACCTTC. This encodes CASSPMAEKYGYTF.

This clone was detected once. The CDR3 loop is CASSYSEGPTF. The CDR3 nucleotides are TGTGCCAGCAGTTACTCGGAGGGGCCCACCTTC. V and J are TRBV6-2 or TRBV6-3 and TRBJ1-2; the D gene is possibly TRBD1 (5 bases). Trimming removed 0 bases from V and 13 bases from J, with 9 bases in between. This CDR3 is built from 11 residues. CDR1 is MNHEY, CDR2 SVGEGT, per germline.

The chain is built from TRBV3-1 (or the pseudogene TRBV3-2) and TRBJ1-2, with D maybe TRBD1 (5 bases). The CDR3 sequence is 15 residues long. Per germline, CDR1 LGHDT and CDR2 YNNKEL (reference sequence). V was pared by 4 bases and J by 6 bases, with 18 bases between. The CDR3 region is CASSPSPQGSDGYTF. The CDR3 nucleotides are TGTGCCAGCAGCCCATCCCCGCAGGGCTCAGATGGCTACACCTTC.